The present TCR beta chain was sequenced within a study of CD8 T cells in Susac syndrome. CDR3 length equals 15 residues. Germline V gene lookup returns CDR1 MNHNS and CDR2 SASEGT. The V and J ends lost 10 bases and 5 bases respectively, with 20 bases between them. CD8+ and CD4+ T cells taken from blood had their TCR beta sequenced. The authors reverse transcribed roughly 0.5 to 1 ug RNA with random hexamers. TCRdb passed the immunoSEQ multiplex PCR reads through MiXCR, listing each CDR3 protein once. The top ten hold 0.065% of the sample, which has roughly 330,000 distinct CDR3 sequences, about 92% seen once.

This receptor was identified in a human donor with multiple sclerosis. Sequencing was done on a sample of CD4+ T cells from PBMCs. The chain recombines TRBV6-1 with TRBJ1-4, with no clear D. CDR3 amino acids: CAISPLVTLNEKLFF. The CDR3 nucleotides read TGTGCCATCTCCCCGTTGGTTACTCTGAATGAAAAACTGTTTTTT.